The 26 T cell receptor beta chains below were found in one sample sequenced in a study of cytomegalovirus exposure and HLA in healthy donors. Only in-frame clones appear in the TCRdb table, and some are missing; sequencing was by immunoSEQ multiplex PCR. The table lists 150,000 to 200,000 clones, around four fifths of them singletons, with 2% to 2.5% in the top ten. The sample taken for sequencing was PBMCs. Source of these receptors: a young man in good health and CMV-seropositive.

The chain couples TRBV2 to TRBJ2-3, with D tentatively TRBD2 (6 bases). V was shortened by 5 bases and J by 2 bases, with 11 bases between the two germline ends. The CDR3 runs 14 residues. Germline loops: CDR1 SNHLY, CDR2 FYNNEI. The CDR3 sequence: CASSPGGTTDTQYF. Here the CDR3 DNA reads TGTGCCAGCAGTCCCGGGGGTACCACAGATACGCAGTATTTT.

This sequence joins TRBV30 and TRBJ1-5; tentative D call: TRBD1 (6 bases). The germline V and J ends were trimmed by 7 bases and 0 bases, with 10 bases remaining between them. This CDR3 is 13 amino acids long. CDR1 GTSNPN and CDR2 SVGIG come from the germline V gene (reference sequence). The CDR3 DNA follows: TGTGCCTCCTCACAGGGTAGCAATCAGCCCCAGCATTTT. Protein sequence: CASSQGSNQPQHF.

The J gene is TRBJ2-1, the V gene TRBV9, with TRBD1 identical over 10 bases. Per the germline V gene, CDR1 is SGDLS and CDR2 is YYNGEE. This CDR3 has 15 amino acids. The V gene end was trimmed by 5 bases and the J gene end by 9 bases; junction bases not matched to a gene: 11. As DNA, the CDR3 is TGTGCCAGCAGTACGGGGACAGGGGCTTTTGGTGAGCAGTTCTTC. Its protein product is CASSTGTGAFGEQFF.

The chain carries TRBV6-6 and TRBJ1-3; D remains unclear. Germline lookup yields CDR1 MNHNY and CDR2 SVGAGI (reference sequence). The CDR3 contains 15 residues. V shed 5 bases and J shed 0 bases, with 11 bases lying between them. In DNA, the CDR3 is TGTGCCAGCAGTACAGTAGGATTCTCTGGAAACACCATATATTTT. Protein sequence: CASSTVGFSGNTIYF.

The chain links TRBV4-3 to TRBJ2-3; 8 bases map to TRBD2. The V segment lost 0 bases and the J segment 5 bases; nucleotides outside the gene matches: 10. This CDR3 contains 17 residues. The V gene's germline CDR1 is LGHNA and CDR2 YSLEER. Here the CDR3 DNA reads TGCGCCAGCAGCCAAGACCCCACGGGGGGGCTAGGAGATACGCAGTATTTT. This translates into CASSQDPTGGLGDTQYF.

This chain uses TRBV7-2 with TRBJ2-2; D possibly corresponds to TRBD2 (6 bases). CDR1 is SGHTA, CDR2 FQGNSA, per germline. The CDR3 covers 13 residues. Between the trimmed V and J ends, which lost 5 bases and 5 bases, there was a span of 9 bases. CDR3 coding DNA: TGTGCCAGCAGCATAGGGAGGACCGGGGAGCTGTTTTTT. Translated, it gives CASSIGRTGELFF.

The chain is built from TRBV18 and TRBJ2-3; 7 bases are a match to TRBD2. J was trimmed by 7 bases and V by 2 bases; bases with no gene match: 9. This CDR3 contains 15 residues. Germline lookup yields CDR1 KGHSH and CDR2 LQKENI. CDR3 region: CASSPGLAADNTQYF. CDR3 nucleotides: TGTGCCAGCTCACCAGGGCTAGCGGCCGACAATACGCAGTATTTT.

The chain links TRBV7-6 to TRBJ2-1; weak D call: TRBD2 (6 bases). The length of the CDR3 is 15 residues. Trimming took off 1 base at V and 9 bases at J, with 16 bases between the two ends. Germline V gene lookup returns CDR1 SGHVS and CDR2 FNYEAQ. DNA of the CDR3: TGTGCCAGCAGCTTAGGGGGGACTTCCGTCAGTGAGCAGTTCTTC. Amino acids: CASSLGGTSVSEQFF.

This sequence joins TRBV7-6 and TRBJ2-7; 7 bases line up with TRBD1. The V gene's germline CDR1 is SGHVS and CDR2 FNYEAQ. V trimming: 3 bases; J trimming: 5 bases; junction bases outside the gene matches: 13. The CDR3 runs to 16 residues. The CDR3 is CASSFSPIDRANEQYF. The CDR3 DNA reads as TGTGCCAGCAGCTTTAGCCCTATTGACAGGGCGAACGAGCAGTACTTC. Drawing the rest from reference TRBV7-6 and TRBJ2-7, the complete variable domain is GAGVSQSPRYKVTKRGQDVALRCDPISGHVSLYWYRQALGQGPEFLTYFNYEAQQDKSGLPNDRFSAERPEGSISTLTIQRTEQRDSAMYRCASSFSPIDRANEQYFGPGTRLTVT.

This chain uses TRBV12-5 with TRBJ1-2; unclear D gene. The CDR3 is made up of 11 amino acids. Trimming removed 9 bases at V and 7 bases at J, with 12 bases between. The germline CDR1 and CDR2 sequences are LGHNT and FRNRAP. CDR3 sequence: CARLQLGGYTF. CDR3 bases: TGTGCTAGGCTTCAGCTAGGTGGCTACACCTTC.

The chain carries TRBV9 and TRBJ2-7, with 12 bases that match TRBD1. From germline, CDR1 is SGDLS and CDR2 YYNGEE. CDR3 length: 14 residues. Trimming cost V 4 bases and J 6 bases; bases outside gene matches: 5. The CDR3: CASSFGTGGGEQYF. CDR3 DNA: TGTGCCAGCAGCTTCGGGACAGGGGGCGGCGAGCAGTACTTC.

V usage is TRBV6-5 and J usage is TRBJ2-7; no clear D gene. Germline assignment: CDR1 MNHEY and CDR2 SVGAGI. The CDR3 loop spans 14 amino acids. Trimming pared 2 bases from V and 2 bases from J, leaving 10 bases between. CDR3 loop: CASSYGLAPYEQYF. CDR3 in DNA: TGTGCCAGCAGTTACGGTTTGGCCCCCTACGAGCAGTACTTC.

This chain links TRBV5-6 with TRBJ2-2; D remains unclear. The CDR3 runs to 17 residues. Trimming shortened V by 4 bases and J by 5 bases, and 21 bases separated the two germline ends. Germline-derived CDR1 and CDR2 are SGHDT and YYEEEE. The CDR3 here is CASSNPVRFAVTGELFF. The DNA of the CDR3 is TGTGCCAGCAGCAACCCCGTAAGGTTTGCGGTGACCGGGGAGCTGTTTTTT.

This chain uses TRBV19 with TRBJ2-1, with TRBD2 matching over 11 bases. The J segment lost 4 bases and the V segment lost 7 bases, leaving 12 bases of the junction unmatched. Germline assignment: CDR1 LNHDA and CDR2 SQIVND (reference sequence). The length of the CDR3 is 17 residues. The CDR3 nucleotides read TGTGCCAGTACTCCAGGGCTAGCGGGGGGTAAATACAATGAGCAGTTCTTC. This sequence encodes CASTPGLAGGKYNEQFF.

The V and J genes are TRBV29-1 and TRBJ1-1; TRBD1 is a possible D gene (5 bases). The germline gives CDR1 SQVTM, CDR2 ANQGSEA. V was clipped by 6 bases and J by 5 bases, with 13 bases between them. This CDR3 region has 12 residues. This chain's CDR3 is CSVLTQGTEAFF. The CDR3 region has the DNA TGCAGCGTCCTGACTCAGGGAACTGAAGCTTTCTTT.

This chain uses TRBV27 with TRBJ2-3; the match to TRBD2 covers 12 bases. Unmatched junction bases numbered 10, after V lost 0 bases and J lost 0 bases. The CDR3 consists of 20 residues. From germline, CDR1 is MNHEY and CDR2 SMNVEV (reference sequence). Here the CDR3 DNA reads TGTGCCAGCAGTTTATCCTCCCTAGCGGGGGGGCGCTCTAGCACAGATACGCAGTATTTT. As protein: CASSLSSLAGGRSSTDTQYF.

The chain employs TRBV25-1 and TRBJ1-1; no definite D call. The CDR3 loop spans 14 amino acids. The germline V gene encodes CDR1 MGHDK and CDR2 SYGVNS. Trimming stripped 2 bases from V and 4 bases from J, with 11 bases between. The CDR3 region is CASSEVERSTEAFF. In DNA, the CDR3 is TGTGCCAGCAGTGAAGTCGAGCGTAGCACTGAAGCTTTCTTT.

The chain joins TRBV7-9 to TRBJ2-5, with D possibly matching TRBD2 (7 bases). V was shortened by 5 bases and J by 5 bases, with 18 bases between the two germline ends. This CDR3 comprises 15 residues. Germline V lookup: CDR1 SEHNR, CDR2 FQNEAQ (reference sequence). In nucleotides, the CDR3 is TGTGCCAGCAGCCTTCCGGCGGGGGCCTTGGAGACCCAGTACTTC. Protein: CASSLPAGALETQYF.

The gene calls are TRBV4-3 and TRBJ2-5; 13 bases are shared with TRBD2. The V segment lost 0 bases and the J segment 8 bases; nucleotides outside the gene matches: 9. The CDR3 runs to 17 residues. Germline lookup yields CDR1 LGHNA and CDR2 YSLEER. CDR3 bases: TGCGCCAGCAGCCAAGATTGGGGGGGACTAGCGGGGAGTACCCAGTACTTC. It encodes CASSQDWGGLAGSTQYF.

This sequence joins TRBV6-4 and TRBJ2-3; 7 bases map to TRBD1. Per the germline V gene, CDR1 is MRHNA and CDR2 is SNTAGT. This CDR3 is built from 16 residues. The V and J ends lost 2 bases and 1 base, in that order; junction bases with no gene match: 6. The DNA for the CDR3 is TGTGCCAGCAGTGACGAAGGGGGCGCCGGCACAGATACGCAGTATTTT. Its translation is CASSDEGGAGTDTQYF.

Remarks on this clone: Other nucleotide sequences in the sample specify the same CDR3. The gene calls are TRBV29-1 and TRBJ2-3, with D possibly matching TRBD1 (6 bases). CDR3 size: 13 residues. Trimming removed 4 bases at V and 2 bases at J, with 10 bases between. Germline loops: CDR1 SQVTM, CDR2 ANQGSEA. The CDR3 region is CSVVGGSTDTQYF. The CDR3 coding sequence is TGCAGCGTTGTAGGGGGTTCCACAGATACGCAGTATTTT.

The chain joins TRBV5-6 to TRBJ2-3; 8 nucleotides agree with TRBD2. Germline-derived CDR1 and CDR2 are SGHDT and YYEEEE. Trimming took 4 bases from V and 6 from J; bases not matched to a gene: 7. There are 14 residues in the CDR3. The CDR3 nucleotides read TGTGCCAGCAGCCCTGGACTAGCTTCCGATACGCAGTATTTT. It translates to CASSPGLASDTQYF.

The chain carries TRBV27 and TRBJ1-2, with 9 bases lining up with TRBD1. This CDR3 is 15 amino acids long. V lost 3 bases to trimming and J lost 8 bases; unmatched junction nucleotides: 10. Germline values: CDR1 MNHEY, CDR2 SMNVEV (reference sequence). CDR3 residues: CASSLRGQGVEGYTF. The CDR3 DNA follows: TGTGCCAGCAGTTTGAGGGGACAGGGTGTAGAAGGCTACACCTTC.

The gene calls are TRBV2 and TRBJ2-1; TRBD2 agrees at 7 bases. After removal of 7 bases from V and 10 bases from J, the junction contained 7 bases not matched to a gene. The V gene's germline CDR1 is SNHLY and CDR2 FYNNEI. This CDR3 region has 12 residues. This CDR3 reads CASTRGVVEQFF. The CDR3 DNA sequence: TGTGCCAGCACTCGGGGGGTCGTCGAGCAGTTCTTC.

Concerning this clone: The sample contains more than one DNA sequence encoding this CDR3. This chain connects TRBV7-2 to TRBJ2-3, with D possibly matching TRBD2 (7 bases). Germline assignment: CDR1 SGHTA and CDR2 FQGNSA. The CDR3 covers 14 residues. With 0 bases removed from V and 6 bases from J, the gap between germline ends came to 10 bases. The CDR3 here is CASSLAGGADTQYF. CDR3 in DNA: TGTGCCAGCAGCTTAGCGGGGGGGGCCGATACGCAGTATTTT.

The CDR3 DNA sequence: TGTGCCAGCAGGCGAGGAAGTTCACCCCTCCACTTT. Encoded protein: CASRRGSSPLHF. J is TRBJ1-6 and V is TRBV27; D ambiguous. The CDR3 contains 12 residues. Trimming shortened V by 6 bases and J by 9 bases, and 9 bases separated the two germline ends. Germline V gives CDR1 MNHEY, CDR2 SMNVEV (reference sequence).